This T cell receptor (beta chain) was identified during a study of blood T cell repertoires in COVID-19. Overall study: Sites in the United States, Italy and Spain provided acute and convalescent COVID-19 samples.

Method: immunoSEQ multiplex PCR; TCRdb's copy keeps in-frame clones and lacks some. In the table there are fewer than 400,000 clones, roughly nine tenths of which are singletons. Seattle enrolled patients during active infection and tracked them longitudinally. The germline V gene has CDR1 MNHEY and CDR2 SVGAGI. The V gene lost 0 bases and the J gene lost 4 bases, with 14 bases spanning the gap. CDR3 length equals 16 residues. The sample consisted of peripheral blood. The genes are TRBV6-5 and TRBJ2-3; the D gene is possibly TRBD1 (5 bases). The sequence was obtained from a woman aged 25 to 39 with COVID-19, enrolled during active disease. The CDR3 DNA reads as TGTGCCAGCAGTTACTCACCACAAGGGGTGGCAGATACGCAGTATTTT. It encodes CASSYSPQGVADTQYF.